Below are 9 T cell receptor beta chains sequenced from a single sample in a study of ipilimumab plus nivolumab after autologous stem cell transplantation (TCRdb year 2021). Receptors were amplified or captured by the immunoSEQ multiplex PCR assay. This immuneACCESS table, as held by TCRdb, lists in-frame sequences with V and J called but not all clones. Of the missing ones, under half trace to an unresolved V gene in checked studies; the others have no known cause. This sample gives around 45,000 clones in total; over 75% of them show up just once. The ten largest clones capture approximately 0.8% of the sample. Sample: PBMCs, taken in a trial of ipilimumab plus nivolumab as post-transplant consolidation. All receptors come from a male donor with multiple myeloma.

This clone was found once. This chain links TRBV10-2 with TRBJ1-5; a possible D gene is TRBD1 (6 bases). Germline CDR1 WSHSY, CDR2 SAAADI. V dropped 0 bases and J dropped 1 base, with 13 bases sitting between them. The length of the CDR3 is 17 residues. The CDR3 protein is CASSESGTGQSNQPQHF. The CDR3 region has the DNA TGCGCCAGCAGTGAGTCGGGTACAGGGCAGAGCAATCAGCCCCAGCATTTT.

The rearrangement joins TRBV15 to TRBJ1-4; TRBD1 aligns across 7 bases. Looked up from germline, CDR1 is LNHNV and CDR2 is YYDKDF (reference sequence). The CDR3 extends over 16 amino acids. V gave up 4 bases and J gave up 6 bases; unmatched junction bases: 11. DNA of the CDR3: TGTGCCACCAGCACTCGGACAGGCCCCCGGGATGAAAAACTGTTTTTT. Its translation: CATSTRTGPRDEKLFF. Variable domain in full (rest from reference TRBV15 and TRBJ1-4): DAMVIQNPRYQVTQFGKPVTLSCSQTLNHNVMYWYQQKSSQAPKLLFHYYDKDFNNEADTPDNFQSRRPNTSFCFLDIRSPGLGDTAMYLCATSTRTGPRDEKLFFGSGTQLSVL.

The chain has TRBV10-3 and TRBJ1-5; D is unclear. Trimming took 0 bases from V and 6 from J, leaving 15 bases between them. Germline assignment: CDR1 ENHRY and CDR2 SYGVKD. The CDR3 covers 16 residues. The CDR3 coding sequence is TGTGCCATCAGTGAGTCTGATAAAGGGATAAGTCAGCCCCAGCATTTT. This codes for CAISESDKGISQPQHF.

J is TRBJ1-5 and V is TRBV19; 9 nucleotides align to TRBD1. The V gene end was trimmed by 4 bases and the J gene end by 2 bases; junction bases not matched to a gene: 3. Germline CDR1 LNHDA, CDR2 SQIVND (reference sequence). There are 15 residues in the CDR3. CDR3 loop: CASSSTGGGNQPQHF. The DNA of the CDR3 is TGTGCCAGTAGTAGCACAGGGGGCGGCAATCAGCCCCAGCATTTT.

The V call is TRBV7-9, the J call TRBJ2-7; 15 bases fit TRBD2. Per the germline V gene, CDR1 is SEHNR and CDR2 is FQNEAQ (reference sequence). V lost 5 bases and J lost 3; bases outside the gene matches: 11. CDR3 size: 18 residues. The CDR3 sequence is CASSAGLAGGPRIYEQYF. CDR3 DNA sequence: TGTGCCAGCAGCGCAGGACTAGCGGGAGGGCCGCGAATCTACGAGCAGTACTTC.

This sequence joins TRBV27 and TRBJ1-2; TRBD1 matches 11 bases. The germline V gene encodes CDR1 MNHEY and CDR2 SMNVEV (reference sequence). CDR3 size: 17 residues. Unmatched junction bases numbered 16, after V lost 8 bases and J lost 5 bases. The CDR3 sequence: CASFHSGTGGIPYGYTF. The CDR3 DNA reads TGTGCCAGCTTTCACTCCGGGACAGGGGGGATCCCTTATGGCTACACCTTC.

The DNA of the CDR3 is TGTGCCAGTAGTACTCAGGGGGCAAGGGAAAAACTGTTTTTT. Translation gives CASSTQGAREKLFF. The chain links TRBV19 to TRBJ1-4; TRBD1 matches 8 bases. Germline CDR1 is LNHDA and CDR2 is SQIVND (reference sequence). The junction had 6 bases not matched to a gene; V was cut back by 4 bases and J by 8 bases. The CDR3 spans 14 residues.

V is TRBV7-2 and J is TRBJ1-1; a weak D match, TRBD1 (6 bases). The CDR3 covers 14 residues. Germline CDR1 SGHTA, CDR2 FQGNSA. Trimming stripped 2 bases from V and 4 bases from J, with 11 bases between. The CDR3 sequence is CASSLQGLGTEAFF. The CDR3 DNA follows: TGTGCCAGCAGCTTACAGGGGCTTGGCACTGAAGCTTTCTTT. Complete variable domain (other parts from reference TRBV7-2 and TRBJ1-1): GAGVSQSPSNKVTEKGKDVELRCDPISGHTALYWYRQSLGQGLEFLIYFQGNSAPDKSGLPSDRFSAERTGGSVSTLTIQRTQQEDSAVYLCASSLQGLGTEAFFGQGTRLTVV.

The CDR3 sequence: CASSYSQRGQTQYF. DNA of the CDR3: TGTGCCAGCAGTTACTCCCAGCGGGGGCAGACCCAGTACTTC. The chain couples TRBV6-5 to TRBJ2-5, with 8 bases fitting TRBD2. Trimming took 0 bases from V and 6 from J; bases not matched to a gene: 3. The CDR3 is made up of 14 amino acids. Germline values: CDR1 MNHEY, CDR2 SVGAGI.